Listed below are T cell receptor beta chains from one sample, sequenced in a study of blood T cells in healthy people across ages. TCRdb ran MiXCR on the 5' RACE reads and lists one entry per CDR3 protein. The sample records around 600,000 distinct CDR3 sequences, around 50% being singletons. The sample consisted of blood. The receptors shown here come from a man of 80 years or more in good health. Each CDR3 is given with its conserved first and last residue. A D gene is named only where the DNA matches it firmly. Where a row states a size, it is once, few, many or the class of an expanded clone; other rows omit it.

V gene: TRBV7-2
D gene: -
clone size: once
CDR3 length: 14
J gene: TRBJ2-1
CDR3 DNA: TGTACCAGCAGCTTAGGGACAGAGTACAATGAGCAGTTCTTC
CDR3 protein: CTSSLGTEYNEQFF

V gene: TRBV4-3
D gene: -
clone size: -
CDR3 length: 16
J gene: TRBJ2-7
CDR3 DNA: TGCGCCAGCAGCCAAGATAGTAGCGGAGGGACCTACGAGCAGTACTTC
CDR3 protein: CASSQDSSGGTYEQYF

V gene: TRBV4-3
D gene: TRBD2
clone size: -
CDR3 length: 16
J gene: TRBJ2-7
CDR3 DNA: TGCGCCAGCAGCCAAGAGACTAGCGGTCCCTCCTACGAGCAGTACTTC
CDR3 protein: CASSQETSGPSYEQYF

V gene: TRBV6-6
D gene: -
clone size: medium-sized
CDR3 length: 13
J gene: TRBJ1-1
CDR3 DNA: TGTGCCAGCAGTTATAGGATGAACACTGAAGCTTTCTTT
CDR3 protein: CASSYRMNTEAFF

V gene: TRBV12-3/TRBV12-4
D gene: -
clone size: -
CDR3 length: 13
J gene: TRBJ1-2
CDR3 DNA: TGTGCCAGCAGTGTACGGCAGGGTGGCGGCTACACCTTC
CDR3 protein: CASSVRQGGGYTF

V gene: TRBV7-2
D gene: -
clone size: few
CDR3 length: 14
J gene: TRBJ1-4
CDR3 DNA: TGTGCCAGCAGCGGAGAGGCAACTAATGAAAAACTGTTTTTT
CDR3 protein: CASSGEATNEKLFF

V gene: TRBV7-2
D gene: TRBD2
clone size: -
CDR3 length: 17
J gene: TRBJ2-3
CDR3 DNA: TGTGCCAGCAGCTTAGTTTACGGCGGGGGGACCAGGGATACGCAGTATTTT
CDR3 protein: CASSLVYGGGTRDTQYF

V gene: TRBV7-9
D gene: -
clone size: few
CDR3 length: 11
J gene: TRBJ2-5
CDR3 DNA: TGTGCCAGCAGCTCAGACGGGACCCAGTACTTC
CDR3 protein: CASSSDGTQYF

V gene: TRBV11-2
D gene: -
clone size: -
CDR3 length: 14
J gene: TRBJ2-1
CDR3 DNA: TGTGCCAGCAGCTTGGCGGGGAGGAGTAATAAGCAGTTCTTC
CDR3 protein: CASSLAGRSNKQFF

V gene: TRBV20-1
D gene: TRBD2
clone size: -
CDR3 length: 13
J gene: TRBJ2-5
CDR3 DNA: TGCAGTGCTACAGGACTAGCCGTAGAGACCCAGTACTTC
CDR3 protein: CSATGLAVETQYF

V gene: TRBV7-2
D gene: -
clone size: -
CDR3 length: 11
J gene: TRBJ2-1
CDR3 DNA: TGTGCCAGCAGCAACCACAATGAGCAGTTCTTC
CDR3 protein: CASSNHNEQFF

V gene: TRBV25-1
D gene: -
clone size: -
CDR3 length: 20
J gene: TRBJ1-4
CDR3 DNA: TGTGCCAGCAGTGGGTTTCGCCTTTTATCTTGGGCTACTGGAGATGAAAAACTGTTTTTT
CDR3 protein: CASSGFRLLSWATGDEKLFF

V gene: TRBV3-1
D gene: TRBD2
clone size: -
CDR3 length: 14
J gene: TRBJ2-1
CDR3 DNA: TGTGCCAGCAGCACGGGACTATCAAACAATGAGCAGTTCTTC
CDR3 protein: CASSTGLSNNEQFF

V gene: TRBV6-5
D gene: TRBD1
clone size: many
CDR3 length: 13
J gene: TRBJ1-2
CDR3 DNA: TGTGCCAGCAGTCACAGGGGGCAAGATGGCTACACCTTC
CDR3 protein: CASSHRGQDGYTF

V gene: TRBV7-9
D gene: -
clone size: few
CDR3 length: 18
J gene: TRBJ1-4
CDR3 DNA: TGTGCCAGCAGCTTATGGCAGGGGCGAGTTAAGACTAATGAAAAACTGTTTTTT
CDR3 protein: CASSLWQGRVKTNEKLFF

V gene: TRBV29-1
D gene: -
clone size: -
CDR3 length: 15
J gene: TRBJ2-3
CDR3 DNA: TGCAGCGTTGTACCGTCAGGGATTGGCACAGATACGCAGTATTTT
CDR3 protein: CSVVPSGIGTDTQYF

V gene: TRBV20-1
D gene: -
clone size: -
CDR3 length: 16
J gene: TRBJ2-1
CDR3 DNA: TGCAGTGCTATGAACCGCGGGAAGTCCCCCTACAATGAGCAGTTCTTC
CDR3 protein: CSAMNRGKSPYNEQFF

V gene: TRBV7-2
D gene: TRBD2
clone size: -
CDR3 length: 15
J gene: TRBJ2-7
CDR3 DNA: TGTGCCGGCAGCCTTTTGGGAGCGGGAGCTACCGAGCAGTACTTC
CDR3 protein: CAGSLLGAGATEQYF

V gene: TRBV10-3
D gene: TRBD2
clone size: -
CDR3 length: 14
J gene: TRBJ2-3
CDR3 DNA: TGTGCCTCTCGCGGGGGGCCTAGCACAGATACGCAGTATTTT
CDR3 protein: CASRGGPSTDTQYF

V gene: TRBV28
D gene: -
clone size: few
CDR3 length: 15
J gene: TRBJ2-6
CDR3 DNA: TGTGCCAGCAGCCCCAGTTCCTCTGGGGCCAACGTCCTGACTTTC
CDR3 protein: CASSPSSSGANVLTF

V gene: TRBV7-8
D gene: TRBD1
clone size: many
CDR3 length: 15
J gene: TRBJ2-5
CDR3 DNA: TGTGCCAGCAGCTGGACCGGGACAGGGGAAGAGACCCAGTACTTC
CDR3 protein: CASSWTGTGEETQYF

V gene: TRBV29-1
D gene: -
clone size: few
CDR3 length: 11
J gene: TRBJ2-1
CDR3 DNA: TGCAGCGTTGATGGCAACCCCGAGCAGTTCTTC
CDR3 protein: CSVDGNPEQFF

V gene: TRBV18
D gene: -
clone size: few
CDR3 length: 14
J gene: TRBJ2-3
CDR3 DNA: TGTGCCAGTTCACCAGGCAGAAACACAGATACGCAGTATTTT
CDR3 protein: CASSPGRNTDTQYF

V gene: TRBV3-1
D gene: TRBD1
clone size: -
CDR3 length: 13
J gene: TRBJ2-7
CDR3 DNA: TGTGCCAGCAGCACGACAGGGTGGGACGAGCAGTACTTC
CDR3 protein: CASSTTGWDEQYF

V gene: TRBV7-2
D gene: -
clone size: -
CDR3 length: 14
J gene: TRBJ2-3
CDR3 DNA: TGTGCCAGCGGATCCTGGACAGAGACAGATACGCAGTATTTT
CDR3 protein: CASGSWTETDTQYF

V gene: TRBV27
D gene: -
clone size: -
CDR3 length: 15
J gene: TRBJ1-2
CDR3 DNA: TGTGCCAGCAGAAGAGGAGGGCAGACCGTCTATGGCTACACCTTC
CDR3 protein: CASRRGGQTVYGYTF